Listed below are T cell receptor beta chains from one sample, sequenced in a study of technical replicates of blood from several donors. Profiling relied on immunoSEQ multiplex PCR, and the TCRdb table lists in-frame clones only, not all of them. The profile shows some 77,000 clones, 65% to 90% of them singletons. Sequenced material: PBMCs. The source of these receptors is a human donor in good health. Some clones in this sample may be carry-over from other donors' samples. Each CDR3 is given with its conserved first and last residue. The order of the fields is J gene, D gene, CDR3 length, V gene, clone size, CDR3 protein, CDR3 DNA. A D gene is named only where the DNA matches it firmly. Clone sizes are given selectively: once, few, many, or a class where the clone is expanded.

>TRBJ1-1|-|14|TRBV10-3|few
CAISESYSNTEAFF
TGTGCCATCAGTGAGTCCTACAGTAACACTGAAGCTTTCTTT
>TRBJ1-6|TRBD1|16|TRBV27|-
CASSLKTGGYNSPLHF
TGTGCCAGCAGCCTAAAGACAGGGGGCTATAATTCACCCCTCCACTTT
>TRBJ1-1|-|13|TRBV6-1|-
CASSGGGRTEAFF
TGTGCCAGCAGTGGCGGGGGCCGGACTGAAGCTTTCTTT
>TRBJ1-2|-|12|TRBV29-1|-
CSVDRLNYGYTF
TGCAGCGTTGACAGGCTTAACTATGGCTACACCTTC
>TRBJ2-1|TRBD1|14|TRBV29-1|-
CSGHRGPRVNEQFF
TGCAGCGGGCACAGGGGACCTAGGGTTAATGAGCAGTTCTTC
>TRBJ2-5|-|13|TRBV6-6|-
CASSRQGGETQYF
TGTGCCAGCAGCCGACAGGGAGGAGAGACCCAGTACTTC
>TRBJ2-5|TRBD1|16|TRBV28|-
CASSTTGGGRQETQYF
TGTGCCAGCAGCACCACAGGGGGCGGGAGACAAGAGACCCAGTACTTC
>TRBJ2-7|TRBD1|12|TRBV30|-
CALGQGNHEQYF
TGTGCCCTTGGACAGGGGAACCACGAGCAGTACTTC
>TRBJ2-7|-|13|TRBV27|-
CASSWTVGYEQYF
TGTGCCAGCAGTTGGACAGTGGGGTACGAGCAGTACTTC
>TRBJ2-7|-|15|TRBV4-1|-
CASSQEGGEYYEQYF
TGCGCCAGCAGCCAAGAAGGTGGAGAATACTACGAGCAGTACTTC
>TRBJ1-6|TRBD1|14|TRBV6-5|-
CASRQGIGNSPLHF
TGTGCCAGCAGACAGGGGATAGGTAATTCACCCCTCCACTTT
>TRBJ2-7|TRBD1|13|TRBV6-5|-
CASRGTGSYEQYF
TGTGCCAGCAGAGGGACAGGTTCCTACGAGCAGTACTTC
>TRBJ2-3|-|14|TRBV6-4|once
CASSEAVGGDTQYF
TGTGCCAGCAGTGAGGCGGTGGGGGGAGATACGCAGTATTTT
>TRBJ2-7|-|14|TRBV7-6|-
CASRTNRDSYEQYF
TGTGCCAGCAGAACAAACAGGGACTCCTACGAGCAGTACTTC
>TRBJ1-1|TRBD1|15|TRBV6-5|-
CASSYSSQGVTEAFF
TGTGCCAGCAGTTACTCGAGCCAGGGGGTCACTGAAGCTTTCTTT
>TRBJ2-5|-|12|TRBV18|-
CASSPRGETQYF
TGTGCCAGCTCGCCTAGGGGGGAGACCCAGTACTTC
>TRBJ2-3|TRBD2|15|TRBV6-5|-
CASSLSGSRTDTQYF
TGTGCCAGCAGTCTTAGCGGGAGTCGCACAGATACGCAGTATTTT
>TRBJ1-1|-|13|TRBV6-4|-
CASSIGENTEAFF
TGTGCCAGCAGTATAGGGGAGAACACTGAAGCTTTCTTT
>TRBJ1-2|TRBD1|13|TRBV14|-
CASSSDRGGGYTF
TGTGCCAGCAGCTCAGACAGGGGCGGTGGCTACACCTTC
>TRBJ1-1|TRBD1|16|TRBV27|once
CASSVNWGQGDTEAFF
TGTGCCAGCAGTGTCAACTGGGGACAGGGGGACACTGAAGCTTTCTTT
>TRBJ2-6|TRBD1|17|TRBV2|-
CASRRDRGVSGANVLTF
TGTGCCAGCAGGAGGGACAGGGGCGTTTCTGGGGCCAACGTCCTGACTTTC
>TRBJ2-2|TRBD2|17|TRBV7-6|-
CASSDRRGGPNTGELFF
TGTGCCAGCAGCGACCGTCGCGGGGGGCCGAACACCGGGGAGCTGTTTTTT
>TRBJ1-2|TRBD1|15|TRBV6-5|-
CASSYSTGGNYGYTF
TGTGCCAGCAGTTACTCCACAGGGGGCAACTATGGCTACACCTTC
>TRBJ2-1|TRBD2|15|TRBV30|-
CAWMERLAGNNEQFF
TGTGCCTGGATGGAGAGACTAGCGGGAAACAATGAGCAGTTCTTC
>TRBJ1-4|-|15|TRBV9|-
CASSVGGSTNEKLFF
TGTGCCAGCAGCGTAGGAGGATCAACTAATGAAAAACTGTTTTTT
>TRBJ2-7|TRBD2|17|TRBV4-3|-
CASSQEWGLAGAYEQYF
TGCGCCAGCAGCCAAGAGTGGGGGCTAGCGGGAGCCTACGAGCAGTACTTC
>TRBJ2-7|TRBD1|15|TRBV6-1|-
CASSPFQGANYEQYF
TGTGCCAGCAGTCCATTTCAGGGGGCGAACTACGAGCAGTACTTC
>TRBJ2-3|-|12|TRBV2|-
CASKPSSDTQYF
TGTGCCAGCAAGCCTTCATCAGATACGCAGTATTTT
>TRBJ1-4|TRBD1|15|TRBV5-4|-
CASSLRTGGDEKLFF
TGTGCCAGCAGCTTACGGACAGGGGGCGATGAAAAACTGTTTTTT
>TRBJ2-1|-|14|TRBV27|once
CASSGLVGGDEQFF
TGTGCCAGCAGCGGACTGGTCGGAGGGGATGAGCAGTTCTTC
>TRBJ2-1|TRBD2|15|TRBV5-4|-
CASSWTSGANNEQFF
TGTGCCAGCAGCTGGACTAGCGGAGCTAACAATGAGCAGTTCTTC
>TRBJ2-3|TRBD2|14|TRBV7-2|-
CASSVTSGGYGQYF
TGTGCCAGCAGCGTGACTAGCGGGGGGTATGGGCAGTATTTT
>TRBJ2-7|-|14|TRBV4-3|-
CASSQGASSYEQYF
TGCGCCAGCAGCCAAGGTGCCAGCTCCTACGAGCAGTACTTC
>TRBJ1-1|-|11|TRBV20-1|-
CSARGVYEAFF
TGCAGTGCTAGAGGTGTCTATGAAGCTTTCTTT
>TRBJ1-5|-|14|TRBV6-1|once
CASSERAGNQPQHF
TGTGCCAGCAGTGAACGGGCAGGGAATCAGCCCCAGCATTTT
>TRBJ2-1|TRBD2|15|TRBV30|-
CAWRRGLVADYEQFF
TGTGCCTGGAGGAGGGGACTAGTCGCAGACTATGAGCAGTTCTTC
>TRBJ1-5|-|14|TRBV4-1|-
CASSPQPTDQPQHF
TGCGCCAGCAGCCCACAACCTACAGATCAGCCCCAGCATTTT
>TRBJ2-3|-|14|TRBV30|once
CAWSMSRPADTQYF
TGTGCCTGGAGTATGAGCCGCCCGGCAGATACGCAGTATTTT
>TRBJ1-1|TRBD1|17|TRBV28|-
CASSGTGWRKANTEAFF
TGTGCCAGCAGTGGGACAGGGTGGCGTAAAGCGAACACTGAAGCTTTCTTT
>TRBJ1-1|-|13|TRBV30|-
CAWSSGGAVPAFF
TGTGCCTGGAGTTCAGGAGGGGCCGTTCCCGCTTTCTTT
>TRBJ2-7|TRBD1|15|TRBV9|-
CASSEDDTGGYEQYF
TGTGCCAGCAGCGAGGACGACACAGGGGGCTACGAGCAGTACTTC
>TRBJ2-2|TRBD2|17|TRBV7-3|-
CASSATLAGGHTGELFF
TGTGCCAGCAGCGCAACTCTAGCGGGAGGGCACACCGGGGAGCTGTTTTTT
>TRBJ2-1|TRBD2|15|TRBV4-2|once
CASSQGLAGGNEQFF
TGTGCCAGCAGCCAGGGACTAGCGGGAGGCAATGAGCAGTTCTTC
>TRBJ2-1|TRBD2|15|TRBV11-2|once
CASSFLTGGIREQFF
TGTGCCAGCAGCTTTCTTACGGGAGGAATTCGGGAGCAGTTCTTC
>TRBJ1-1|-|13|TRBV7-8|-
CASSLDRYGRAFF
TGTGCCAGCAGCTTAGACAGATACGGCCGGGCTTTCTTT
>TRBJ2-6|-|15|TRBV7-2|-
CASSFSGTGANVLTF
TGTGCCAGCAGTTTCTCAGGGACAGGGGCCAACGTCCTGACTTTC
>TRBJ2-7|-|14|TRBV13|-
CASSLVAGTYEQYF
TGTGCCAGCAGCTTAGTGGCCGGGACCTACGAGCAGTACTTC
>TRBJ2-3|-|13|TRBV9|-
CASSVSQLDTQYF
TGTGCCAGCAGCGTATCACAGCTAGATACGCAGTATTTT
>TRBJ1-4|-|14|TRBV5-6|-
CASSFSQGSEKLFF
TGTGCCAGCAGTTTTTCGCAGGGATCTGAAAAACTGTTTTTT
>TRBJ1-5|TRBD1|15|TRBV18|-
CASSPGTGKSQPQHF
TGTGCCAGCTCACCTGGGACAGGCAAGAGTCAGCCCCAGCATTTT